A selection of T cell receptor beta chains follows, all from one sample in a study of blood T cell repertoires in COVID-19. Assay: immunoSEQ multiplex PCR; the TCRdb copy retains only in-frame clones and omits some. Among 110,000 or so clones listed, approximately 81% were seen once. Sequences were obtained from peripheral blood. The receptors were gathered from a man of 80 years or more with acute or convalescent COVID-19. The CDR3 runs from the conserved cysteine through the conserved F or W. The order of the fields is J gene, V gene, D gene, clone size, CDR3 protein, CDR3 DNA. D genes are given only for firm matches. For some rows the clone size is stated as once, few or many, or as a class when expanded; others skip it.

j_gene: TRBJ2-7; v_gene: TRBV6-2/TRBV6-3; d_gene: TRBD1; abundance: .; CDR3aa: CASSDLGQGEAYEQYF; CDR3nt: TGTGCCAGCAGTGACCTAGGACAGGGGGAGGCCTACGAGCAGTACTTC
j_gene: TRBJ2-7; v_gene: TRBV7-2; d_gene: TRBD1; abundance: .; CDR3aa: CASSTGTGPDYEQYF; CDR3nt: TGTGCCAGCAGCACCGGGACAGGGCCCGACTACGAGCAGTACTTC
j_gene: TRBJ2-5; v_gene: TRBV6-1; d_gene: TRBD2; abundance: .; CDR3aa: CASSEIAGGFQETQYF; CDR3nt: TGTGCCAGCAGTGAAATCGCGGGAGGCTTCCAAGAGACCCAGTACTTC
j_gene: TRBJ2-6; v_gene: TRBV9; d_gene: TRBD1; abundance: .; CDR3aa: CASSVAQTGGPGANVLTF; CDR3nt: TGTGCCAGCAGCGTAGCTCAGACAGGGGGACCTGGGGCCAACGTCCTGACTTTC
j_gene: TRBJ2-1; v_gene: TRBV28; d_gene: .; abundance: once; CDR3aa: CASSLLGRGAYNEQFF; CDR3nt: TGTGCCAGCAGTTTATTGGGCAGGGGAGCCTACAATGAGCAGTTCTTC
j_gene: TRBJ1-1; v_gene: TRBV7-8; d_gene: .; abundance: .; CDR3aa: CASSLLRENTEAFF; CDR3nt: TGTGCCAGCAGCTTACTCCGGGAGAACACTGAAGCTTTCTTT
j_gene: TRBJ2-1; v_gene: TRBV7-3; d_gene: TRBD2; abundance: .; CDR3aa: CASSPQSGTLNRNEQFF; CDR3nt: TGTGCCAGCAGCCCACAGAGCGGGACCCTCAACAGGAATGAGCAGTTCTTC
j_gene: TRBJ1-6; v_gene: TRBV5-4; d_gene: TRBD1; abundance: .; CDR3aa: CASSGTGQANSPLHF; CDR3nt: TGTGCCAGCAGCGGGACTGGACAGGCAAATTCACCCCTCCACTTT
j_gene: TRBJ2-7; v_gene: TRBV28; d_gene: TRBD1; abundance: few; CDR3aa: CASTFTGTAYEQYF; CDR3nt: TGTGCCAGCACCTTTACCGGGACAGCCTACGAGCAGTACTTC
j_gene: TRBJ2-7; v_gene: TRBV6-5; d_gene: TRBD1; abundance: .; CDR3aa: CASRKGRDRSFF; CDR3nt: TGTGCCAGCAGGAAAGGGCGGGACAGGTCTTTCTTC
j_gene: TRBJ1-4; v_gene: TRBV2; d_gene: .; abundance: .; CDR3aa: CASSEAAAEKLFF; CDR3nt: TGTGCCAGCAGTGAAGCAGCGGCTGAAAAACTGTTTTTT
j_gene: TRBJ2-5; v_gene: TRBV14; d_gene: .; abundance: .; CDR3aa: CASSQVIGTQETQYF; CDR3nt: TGTGCCAGCAGCCAAGTGATCGGGACACAGGAGACCCAGTACTTC
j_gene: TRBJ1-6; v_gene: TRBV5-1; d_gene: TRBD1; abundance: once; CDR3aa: CASQSIDRGSPLHF; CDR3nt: TGCGCCAGCCAATCTATAGACAGGGGATCACCCCTCCACTTT
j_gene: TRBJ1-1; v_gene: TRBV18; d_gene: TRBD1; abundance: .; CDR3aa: CASSLGQASNTEAFF; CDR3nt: TGTGCCAGCTCACTGGGACAGGCCTCGAACACTGAAGCTTTCTTT
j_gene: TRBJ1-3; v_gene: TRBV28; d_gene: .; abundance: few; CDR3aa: CASSARTGSGNTIYF; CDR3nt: TGTGCCAGCAGTGCCCGAACAGGGTCTGGAAACACCATATATTTT
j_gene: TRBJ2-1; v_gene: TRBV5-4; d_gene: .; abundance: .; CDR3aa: CASSSRTRGGGSYNEQFF; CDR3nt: TGTGCCAGCAGCAGTCGGACTAGAGGGGGAGGGTCCTACAATGAGCAGTTCTTC
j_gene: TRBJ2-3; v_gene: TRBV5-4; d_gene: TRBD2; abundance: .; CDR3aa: CASSFLAGTDTQYF; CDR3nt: TGTGCCAGCAGCTTCCTAGCGGGGACAGATACGCAGTATTTT
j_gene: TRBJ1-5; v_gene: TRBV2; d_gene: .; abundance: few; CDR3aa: CASSAGLSNQPQHF; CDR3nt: TGTGCCAGCAGCGCAGGGTTAAGCAATCAGCCCCAGCATTTT
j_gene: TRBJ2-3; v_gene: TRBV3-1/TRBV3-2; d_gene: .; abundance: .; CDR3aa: CASSQSVGTQYF; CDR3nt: TGTGCCAGCAGCCAAAGCGTAGGTACGCAGTATTTT
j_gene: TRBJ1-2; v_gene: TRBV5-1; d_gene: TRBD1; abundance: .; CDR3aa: CASSLTGAEGGYTF; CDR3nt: TGCGCCAGCAGCTTAACAGGGGCTGAGGGTGGCTACACCTTC
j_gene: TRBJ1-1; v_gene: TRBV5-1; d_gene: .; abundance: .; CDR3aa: CASSLGNVAEAFF; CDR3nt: TGCGCCAGCAGCTTGGGAAATGTAGCTGAAGCTTTCTTT
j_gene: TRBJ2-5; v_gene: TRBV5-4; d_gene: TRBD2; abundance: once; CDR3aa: CASSAPGASGRLRETQYF; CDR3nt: TGTGCCAGCAGCGCCCCCGGGGCTAGCGGGAGGTTAAGAGAAACCCAGTACTTC
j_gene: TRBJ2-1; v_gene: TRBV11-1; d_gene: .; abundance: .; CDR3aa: CASRGAQLKYNEQFF; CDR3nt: TGTGCCAGCAGGGGAGCCCAGCTGAAATACAATGAGCAGTTCTTC
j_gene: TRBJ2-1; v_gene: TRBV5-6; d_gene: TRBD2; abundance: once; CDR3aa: CATGLAGVYGQFF; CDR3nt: TGTGCCACTGGACTAGCGGGAGTGTACGGGCAGTTCTTC
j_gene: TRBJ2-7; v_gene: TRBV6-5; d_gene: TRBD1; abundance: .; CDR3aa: CATRTRTGGIWEQYF; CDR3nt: TGTGCCACCCGGACAAGGACAGGGGGGATCTGGGAGCAGTACTTC
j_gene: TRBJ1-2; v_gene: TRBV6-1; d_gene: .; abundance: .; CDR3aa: CASSEGVLGTYPYGYTF; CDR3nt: TGTGCCAGCAGTGAAGGGGTATTGGGGACTTACCCCTATGGCTACACCTTC
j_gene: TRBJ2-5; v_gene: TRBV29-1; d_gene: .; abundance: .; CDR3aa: CSVVVATQYF; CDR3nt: TGCAGCGTTGTAGTCGCGACCCAGTACTTC
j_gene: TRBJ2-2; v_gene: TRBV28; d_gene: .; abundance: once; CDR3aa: CASSLLRQNTGELFF; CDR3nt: TGTGCCAGCAGTTTATTAAGACAGAACACCGGGGAGCTGTTTTTT
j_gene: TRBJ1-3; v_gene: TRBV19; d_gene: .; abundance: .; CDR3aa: CASKDTYSGNTIYF; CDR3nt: TGTGCCAGTAAAGACACTTACTCTGGAAACACCATATATTTT
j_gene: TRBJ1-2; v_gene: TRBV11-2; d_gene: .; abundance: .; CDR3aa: CASSLQGSVNYGYTF; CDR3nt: TGTGCCAGCAGCTTACAGGGGTCTGTAAACTATGGCTACACCTTC
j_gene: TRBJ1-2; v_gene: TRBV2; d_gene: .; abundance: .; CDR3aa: CASSTSGRLSGGYTF; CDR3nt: TGTGCCAGCAGTACCAGTGGACGGCTCTCGGGAGGCTACACCTTC
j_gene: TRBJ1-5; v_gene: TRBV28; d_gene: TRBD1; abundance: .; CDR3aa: CASRGRDRFGYQPQHF; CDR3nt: TGTGCCAGCAGGGGCCGGGACAGGTTTGGGTATCAGCCCCAGCATTTT
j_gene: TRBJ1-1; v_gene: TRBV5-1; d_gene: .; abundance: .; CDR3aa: CASSLDAAGDTEAFF; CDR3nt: TGCGCCAGCAGCTTGGACGCCGCGGGGGACACTGAAGCTTTCTTT
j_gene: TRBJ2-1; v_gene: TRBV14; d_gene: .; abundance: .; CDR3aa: CASSRTSDGYNEQFF; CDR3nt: TGTGCCAGCAGCCGAACTAGTGATGGGTACAATGAGCAGTTCTTC
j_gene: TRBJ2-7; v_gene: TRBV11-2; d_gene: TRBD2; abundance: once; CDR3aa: CASSRGPAGGQSEQYF; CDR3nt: TGTGCCAGCAGCCGGGGGCCAGCGGGAGGGCAAAGCGAGCAGTACTTC
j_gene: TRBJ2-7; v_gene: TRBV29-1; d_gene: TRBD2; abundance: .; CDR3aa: CSVLNSGRSRVEQYF; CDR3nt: TGCAGCGTTCTAAATAGCGGGAGAAGTCGGGTCGAGCAGTACTTC
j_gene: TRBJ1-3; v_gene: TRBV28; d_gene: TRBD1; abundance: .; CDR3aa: CASSLSTGGRGNTIYF; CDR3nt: TGTGCCAGCAGTTTAAGTACAGGGGGCCGGGGAAACACCATATATTTT